This is a list of T cell receptor beta chains from one sample in a study of blood T cell repertoires in COVID-19. The method was immunoSEQ multiplex PCR; TCRdb's version includes in-frame clones alone and lacks a portion of them. This table has about 180,000 clones, approximately 88% appearing once. The sample consisted of peripheral blood. The receptors stem from a woman aged 35 to 49 with COVID-19, enrolled during active disease. Both conserved end residues are part of each CDR3. Each record gives: V gene, D gene, J gene, clone size, CDR3 protein, CDR3 DNA. D genes are given only for firm matches. The size of a clone is reported for some rows only, either as once, few or many, or as a class for expanded clones.

TRBV19	-	TRBJ2-7	-	CASSILQGLSYEQYF	TGTGCCAGTAGTATTTTACAGGGTTTGTCCTACGAGCAGTACTTC
TRBV15	-	TRBJ2-5	-	CATSRDPSGQETQYF	TGTGCCACCAGCAGAGATCCCAGCGGACAAGAGACCCAGTACTTC
TRBV5-4	-	TRBJ1-1	-	CASSTGFGTEAFF	TGTGCCAGTTCTACAGGGTTTGGCACTGAAGCTTTCTTT
TRBV18	-	TRBJ1-3	-	CASPNFNSGNTIYF	TGTGCCAGCCCTAACTTCAACTCTGGAAACACCATATATTTT
TRBV7-3	TRBD1	TRBJ2-1	-	CASSPRDRGGNEQFF	TGTGCCAGCAGCCCACGGGACAGGGGGGGCAATGAGCAGTTCTTC
TRBV4-1	TRBD1	TRBJ1-6	-	CASTLRQERTGNNSPLHF	TGCGCCAGCACCCTGAGACAGGAGAGGACAGGGAATAATTCACCCCTCCACTTT
TRBV5-1	-	TRBJ2-3	-	CASSLFLLNTDTQYF	TGCGCCAGCAGCTTATTTCTTTTAAACACAGATACGCAGTATTTT
TRBV6-4	TRBD1	TRBJ1-2	once	CASTAMAGQGARGYTF	TGTGCCAGCACCGCTATGGCGGGACAGGGGGCGCGGGGCTACACCTTC
TRBV7-9	TRBD1	TRBJ2-7	-	CASSQTGDEQYF	TGTGCCAGCAGCCAGACAGGGGACGAGCAGTACTTC
TRBV14	-	TRBJ2-7	-	CASSPYRDSYEQYF	TGTGCCAGCAGCCCGTACAGGGACTCCTACGAGCAGTACTTC
TRBV3-1/TRBV3-2	-	TRBJ2-7	-	CASSLKGEQYF	TGTGCCAGCAGCCTTAAGGGGGAGCAGTACTTC
TRBV27	TRBD2	TRBJ2-3	-	CRAGRDTQYF	TGCCGAGCGGGGAGAGATACGCAGTATTTT
TRBV3-1/TRBV3-2	TRBD2	TRBJ2-3	-	CASSKRLAGPTDTQYF	TGTGCCAGCAGCAAGAGACTAGCGGGTCCCACAGATACGCAGTATTTT
TRBV5-4	-	TRBJ2-7	-	CASSLSSASSYEQYF	TGTGCCAGCAGCTTATCGTCCGCGAGCTCCTACGAGCAGTACTTC
TRBV7-2	-	TRBJ2-2	-	CASSVTDRELFF	TGTGCCAGCAGCGTCACCGACAGGGAGCTGTTTTTT
TRBV6-1	-	TRBJ1-4	-	CASSEGGGKASNEKLFF	TGTGCCAGCAGTGAGGGCGGGGGTAAAGCGTCTAATGAAAAACTGTTTTTT
TRBV7-3	TRBD1	TRBJ1-2	-	CAVPGGYGYTF	TGTGCCGTTCCAGGGGGGTATGGCTACACCTTC
TRBV29-1	-	TRBJ1-2	-	CSVDGAGAGGYTF	TGCAGCGTTGATGGGGCAGGGGCTGGGGGCTACACCTTC
TRBV19	-	TRBJ2-7	-	CASSIPGTPSYEQYF	TGTGCCAGTAGTATCCCCGGGACTCCTTCCTACGAGCAGTACTTC
TRBV20-1	-	TRBJ1-3	-	CSAKTGNTIYF	TGCAGTGCCAAAACTGGAAACACCATATATTTT
TRBV6-5	TRBD1	TRBJ1-2	-	CASSPLPGQVYGYTF	TGTGCCAGCAGTCCACTTCCGGGACAGGTCTATGGCTACACCTTC
TRBV5-1	TRBD2	TRBJ2-1	-	CASSPGGGAMNEQFF	TGCGCCAGCAGCCCCGGCGGGGGGGCCATGAATGAGCAGTTCTTC
TRBV6-4	TRBD2	TRBJ2-7	-	CASSELAGVPSYEQYF	TGTGCCAGCAGTGAACTAGCGGGAGTCCCCTCCTACGAGCAGTACTTC
TRBV6-5	-	TRBJ1-5	-	CASSYTAGNQPQHF	TGTGCCAGCAGTTACACCGCGGGGAATCAGCCCCAGCATTTT
TRBV3-1/TRBV3-2	TRBD2	TRBJ2-7	-	CASSLGTSGSYEQYF	TGTGCCAGCAGCCTCGGGACTAGCGGTTCCTACGAGCAGTACTTC
TRBV19	TRBD1	TRBJ2-5	-	CASSGQGAGETQYF	TGTGCCAGTAGCGGGCAGGGGGCTGGGGAGACCCAGTACTTC
TRBV29-1	TRBD1	TRBJ2-7	-	CSASGTGSDEQYF	TGCAGCGCCTCCGGGACAGGGAGCGACGAGCAGTACTTC
TRBV2	-	TRBJ1-2	-	CASRRGAGIGGYTF	TGTGCCAGCAGGAGGGGCGCGGGGATCGGTGGCTACACCTTC
TRBV7-6	TRBD1	TRBJ1-5	-	CASSLGPGGPGSNQPQHF	TGTGCCAGCAGCTTAGGTCCAGGGGGCCCGGGTAGCAATCAGCCCCAGCATTTT
TRBV5-1	TRBD1	TRBJ2-1	few	CASSLVPGQTNEQFF	TGCGCCAGCAGCTTGGTACCGGGACAGACGAATGAGCAGTTCTTC
TRBV5-3	-	TRBJ1-6	-	CARSLFRGALSPLHF	TGTGCCAGAAGCTTGTTTCGGGGGGCACTTTCACCCCTCCACTTT